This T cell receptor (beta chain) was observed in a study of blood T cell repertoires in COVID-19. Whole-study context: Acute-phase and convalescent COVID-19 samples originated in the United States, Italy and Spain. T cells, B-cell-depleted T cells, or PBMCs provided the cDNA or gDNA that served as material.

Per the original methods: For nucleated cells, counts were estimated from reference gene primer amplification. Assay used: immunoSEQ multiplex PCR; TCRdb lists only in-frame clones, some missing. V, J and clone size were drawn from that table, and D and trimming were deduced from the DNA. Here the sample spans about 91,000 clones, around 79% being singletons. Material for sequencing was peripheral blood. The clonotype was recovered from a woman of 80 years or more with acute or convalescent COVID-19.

The CDR3 here is CASSQTVSYEQYF. The CDR3 bases are TGTGCCAGCAGCCAGACTGTCTCCTACGAGCAGTACTTC. V gene TRBV27 combines with J gene TRBJ2-7; D remains ambiguous. Germline CDR1 MNHEY, CDR2 SMNVEV (reference sequence). The CDR3 is 13 amino acids. V was pared by 6 bases and J by 0 bases, with 9 bases between.